This T cell receptor (beta chain) was observed in a study of cytomegalovirus exposure and HLA in healthy donors. Study-level background: Samples from HLA-typed donors yielded some 85 million unique TCRs in an early data release.

Vbeta (60) and Jbeta (13) primers were used in the PCR. TCRdb's copy holds only in-frame clones and misses some; the assay was immunoSEQ multiplex PCR. The sample features 100,000 to 150,000 clones, with about 2.2% in its top ten. The germline CDR1 and CDR2 sequences are KGHSH and LQKENI. With 5 bases removed from V and 8 bases from J, the gap between germline ends came to 18 bases. CDR3 size: 15 residues. The receptor was derived from a middle-aged man in good health and CMV-seronegative. V usage is TRBV18 and J usage is TRBJ1-4; D unclear. The material sequenced was PBMCs. CDR3 sequence reads: CASSTSGLTMEKLFF. In DNA form, the CDR3 reads TGTGCCAGCTCAACTTCCGGACTAACCATGGAAAAACTGTTTTTT.